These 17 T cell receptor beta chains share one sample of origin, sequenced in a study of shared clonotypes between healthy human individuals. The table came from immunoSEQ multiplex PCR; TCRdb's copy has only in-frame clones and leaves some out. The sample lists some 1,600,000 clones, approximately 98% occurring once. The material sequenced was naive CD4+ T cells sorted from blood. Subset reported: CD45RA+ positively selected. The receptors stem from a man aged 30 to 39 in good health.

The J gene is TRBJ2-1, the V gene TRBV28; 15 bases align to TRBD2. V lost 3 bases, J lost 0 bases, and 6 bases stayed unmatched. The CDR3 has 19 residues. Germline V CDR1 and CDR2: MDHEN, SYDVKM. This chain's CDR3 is CASSFQGLAGGVSYNEQFF. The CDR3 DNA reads TGTGCCAGCAGTTTCCAGGGACTAGCGGGAGGAGTCTCCTACAATGAGCAGTTCTTC.

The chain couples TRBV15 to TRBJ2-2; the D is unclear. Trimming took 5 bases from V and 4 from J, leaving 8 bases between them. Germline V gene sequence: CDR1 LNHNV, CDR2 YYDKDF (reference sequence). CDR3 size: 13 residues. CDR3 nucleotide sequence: TGTGCCACCAGCCGCTCGCGCACCGGGGAGCTGTTTTTT. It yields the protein CATSRSRTGELFF.

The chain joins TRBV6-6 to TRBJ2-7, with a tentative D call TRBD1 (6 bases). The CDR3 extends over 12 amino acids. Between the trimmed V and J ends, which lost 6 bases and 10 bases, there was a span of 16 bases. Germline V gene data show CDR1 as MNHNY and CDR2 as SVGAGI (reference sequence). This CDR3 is CASSLEQGRQYF. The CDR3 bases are TGTGCCAGCAGCCTCGAACAGGGCCGCCAGTACTTC.

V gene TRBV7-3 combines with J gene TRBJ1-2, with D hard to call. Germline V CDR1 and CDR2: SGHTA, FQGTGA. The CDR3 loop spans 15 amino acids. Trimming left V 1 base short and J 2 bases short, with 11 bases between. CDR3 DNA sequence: TGTGCCAGCAGCTTAAGTCCCGACGGCAACTATGGCTACACCTTC. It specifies CASSLSPDGNYGYTF.

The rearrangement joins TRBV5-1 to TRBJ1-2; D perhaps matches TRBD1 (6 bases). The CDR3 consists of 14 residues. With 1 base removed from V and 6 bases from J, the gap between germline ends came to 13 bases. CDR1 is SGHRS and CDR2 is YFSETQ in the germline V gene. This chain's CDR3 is CASSLNYPGDGYTF. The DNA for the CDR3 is TGCGCCAGCAGCTTGAACTACCCAGGGGATGGCTACACCTTC. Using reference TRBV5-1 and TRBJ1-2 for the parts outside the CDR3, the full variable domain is KAGVTQTPRYLIKTRGQQVTLSCSPISGHRSVSWYQQTPGQGLQFLFEYFSETQRNKGNFPGRFSGRQFSNSRSEMNVSTLELGDSALYLCASSLNYPGDGYTFGSGTRLTVV.

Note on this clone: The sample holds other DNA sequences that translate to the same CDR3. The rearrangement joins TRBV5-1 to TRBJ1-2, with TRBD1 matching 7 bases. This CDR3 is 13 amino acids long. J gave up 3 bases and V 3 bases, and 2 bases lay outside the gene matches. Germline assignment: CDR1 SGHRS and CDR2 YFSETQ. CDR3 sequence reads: CASSSQGDYGYTF. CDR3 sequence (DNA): TGCGCCAGCAGCTCCCAGGGGGACTATGGCTACACCTTC.

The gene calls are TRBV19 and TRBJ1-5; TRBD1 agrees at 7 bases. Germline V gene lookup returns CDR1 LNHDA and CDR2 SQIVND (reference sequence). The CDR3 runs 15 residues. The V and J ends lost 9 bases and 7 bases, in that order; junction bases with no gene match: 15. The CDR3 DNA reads TGTGCCAGCACGGCCCCGACAGGGTTTAGGCAGCCCCAGCATTTT. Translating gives CASTAPTGFRQPQHF.

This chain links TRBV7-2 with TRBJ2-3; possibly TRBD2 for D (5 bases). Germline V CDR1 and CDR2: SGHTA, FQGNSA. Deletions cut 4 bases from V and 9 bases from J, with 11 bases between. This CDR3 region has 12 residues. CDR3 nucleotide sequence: TGTGCCAGCAGCTCTTTCCGACTAACGCAGTATTTT. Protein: CASSSFRLTQYF.

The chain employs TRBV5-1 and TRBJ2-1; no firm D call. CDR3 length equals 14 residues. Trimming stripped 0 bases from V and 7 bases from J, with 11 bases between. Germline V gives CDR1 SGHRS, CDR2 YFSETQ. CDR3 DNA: TGCGCCAGCAGCTTGGGGGATCGTGGGAATGAGCAGTTCTTC. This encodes CASSLGDRGNEQFF. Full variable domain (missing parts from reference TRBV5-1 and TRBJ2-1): KAGVTQTPRYLIKTRGQQVTLSCSPISGHRSVSWYQQTPGQGLQFLFEYFSETQRNKGNFPGRFSGRQFSNSRSEMNVSTLELGDSALYLCASSLGDRGNEQFFGPGTRLTVL.

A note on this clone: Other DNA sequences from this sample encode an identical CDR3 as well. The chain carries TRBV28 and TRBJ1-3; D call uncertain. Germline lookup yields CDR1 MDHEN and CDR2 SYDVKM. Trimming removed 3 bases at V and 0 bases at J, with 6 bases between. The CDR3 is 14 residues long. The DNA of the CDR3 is TGTGCCAGCAGTTTGGTCGGCTCTGGAAACACCATATATTTT. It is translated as CASSLVGSGNTIYF. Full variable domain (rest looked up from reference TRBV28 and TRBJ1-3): DVKVTQSSRYLVKRTGEKVFLECVQDMDHENMFWYRQDPGLGLRLIYFSYDVKMKEKGDIPEGYSVSREKKERFSLILESASTNQTSMYLCASSLVGSGNTIYFGEGSWLTVV.

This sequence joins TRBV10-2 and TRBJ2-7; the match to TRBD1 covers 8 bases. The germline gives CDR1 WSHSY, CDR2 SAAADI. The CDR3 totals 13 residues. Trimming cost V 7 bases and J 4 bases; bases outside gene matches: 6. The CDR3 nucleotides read TGCGCCAGCAACCCCAGGGGGCCTTACGAGCAGTACTTC. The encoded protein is CASNPRGPYEQYF.

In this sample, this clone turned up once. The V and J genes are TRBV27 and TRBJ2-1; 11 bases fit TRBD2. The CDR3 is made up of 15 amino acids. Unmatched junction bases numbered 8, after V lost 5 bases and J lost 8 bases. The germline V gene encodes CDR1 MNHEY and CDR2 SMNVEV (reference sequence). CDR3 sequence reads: CASSSLAGGFYEQFF. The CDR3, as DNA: TGTGCCAGCAGTAGTCTAGCGGGAGGTTTCTATGAGCAGTTCTTC.

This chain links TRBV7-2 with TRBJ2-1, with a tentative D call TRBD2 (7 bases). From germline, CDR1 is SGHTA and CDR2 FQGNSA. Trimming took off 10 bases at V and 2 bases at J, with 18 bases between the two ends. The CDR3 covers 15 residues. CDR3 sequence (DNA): TGTGCCACCGGCAAGGGAGGGGGGACCTACAATGAGCAGTTCTTC. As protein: CATGKGGGTYNEQFF.

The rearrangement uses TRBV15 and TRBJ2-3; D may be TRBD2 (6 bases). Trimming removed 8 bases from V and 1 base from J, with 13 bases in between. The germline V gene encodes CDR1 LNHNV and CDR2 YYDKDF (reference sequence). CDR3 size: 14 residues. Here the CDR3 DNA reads TGTGCCACCGCGCCCGGGGGTGGCACAGATACGCAGTATTTT. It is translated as CATAPGGGTDTQYF.

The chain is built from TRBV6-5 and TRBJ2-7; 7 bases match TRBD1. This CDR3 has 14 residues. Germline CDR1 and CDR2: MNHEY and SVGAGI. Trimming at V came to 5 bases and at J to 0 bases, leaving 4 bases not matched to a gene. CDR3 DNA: TGTGCCAGCAGTAGGACAGGCTACTCCTACGAGCAGTACTTC. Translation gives CASSRTGYSYEQYF.

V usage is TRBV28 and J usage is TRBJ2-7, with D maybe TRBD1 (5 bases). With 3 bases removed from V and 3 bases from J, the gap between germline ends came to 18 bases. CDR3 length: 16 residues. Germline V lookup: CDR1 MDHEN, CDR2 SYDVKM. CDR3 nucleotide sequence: TGTGCCAGCAGTTTTCCAGGGTTGCCCCGACTCTACGAGCAGTACTTC. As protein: CASSFPGLPRLYEQYF.

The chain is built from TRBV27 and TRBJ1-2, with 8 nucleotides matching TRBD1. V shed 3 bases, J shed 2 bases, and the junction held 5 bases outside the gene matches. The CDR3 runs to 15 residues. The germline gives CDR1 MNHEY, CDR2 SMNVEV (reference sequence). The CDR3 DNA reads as TGTGCCAGCAGTTTCCTGGACAGGGTAAACTATGGCTACACCTTC. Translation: CASSFLDRVNYGYTF.